The TCR beta chain under discussion was sequenced for a study of blood T cell repertoires in COVID-19. As for the study in general: PBMCs, B-cell-depleted T cells, or T cells were the source of the cDNA or gDNA that made up the material.

In the study's own analysis: Estimation of nucleated cell counts relied on the amplification of reference gene primers. The repertoire was sequenced with immunoSEQ multiplex PCR; TCRdb's copy has only in-frame clones and lacks some. Clonal size and the V and J genes are those of that table, whereas D and trimming came from the DNA. This sample carries about 74,000 clones, 90% of them seen once, and the ten largest clones take approximately 1.5%. CDR1 is SGHTA and CDR2 is FQGNSA in the germline V gene. The CDR3 has 18 residues. The V end was cut by 5 bases, the J end by 2 bases, with 23 bases between.

The TCR comes from a man aged 45 to 65 with acute or convalescent COVID-19. The chain joins TRBV7-2 to TRBJ2-3; perhaps TRBD1 as D (6 bases). The sample consisted of peripheral blood. CDR3 DNA: TGTGCCAGCAGCAGAGAATCTACCGGGACACCAACCACAGATACGCAGTATTTT. Translated, it gives CASSRESTGTPTTDTQYF.